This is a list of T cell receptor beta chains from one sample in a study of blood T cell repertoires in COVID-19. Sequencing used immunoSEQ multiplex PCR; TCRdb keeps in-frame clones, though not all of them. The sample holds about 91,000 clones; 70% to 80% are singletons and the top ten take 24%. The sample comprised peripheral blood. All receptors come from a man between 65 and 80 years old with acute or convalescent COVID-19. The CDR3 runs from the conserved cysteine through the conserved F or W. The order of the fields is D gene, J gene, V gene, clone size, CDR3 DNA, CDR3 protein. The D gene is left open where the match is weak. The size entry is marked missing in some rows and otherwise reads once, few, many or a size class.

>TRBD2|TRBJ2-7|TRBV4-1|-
TGCGCCAGCAGCCAACCCTGGGGACTAGCGGGAAAGGGCATGAAGGACGAGCAGTACTTC
CASSQPWGLAGKGMKDEQYF
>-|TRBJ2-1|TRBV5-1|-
TGCGCCAGCGGGGTGATATGGGGCGCGTCAAATGAGCAGTTCTTC
CASGVIWGASNEQFF
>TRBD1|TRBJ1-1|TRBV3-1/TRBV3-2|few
TGTGCCAGCAGCCACCGTCGGGGACAGGGGAAGGCTGAAGCTTTCTTT
CASSHRRGQGKAEAFF
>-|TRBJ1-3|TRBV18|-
TGTGCCAGCTCACCAGCGGACTCTGGAAACACCATATATTTT
CASSPADSGNTIYF
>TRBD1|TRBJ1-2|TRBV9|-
TGTGCCAGCAGCGTAGCTCAGGGGGGCGGCTACACCTTC
CASSVAQGGGYTF
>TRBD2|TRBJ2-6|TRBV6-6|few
TGTGCCAGCAGCCCGACGGCCGGGACTAGCGGGAGCCCTGGGGCCAACGTCCTGACTTTC
CASSPTAGTSGSPGANVLTF
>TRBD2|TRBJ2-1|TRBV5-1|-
TGCGCCAGCAGCTTGTGGATTGGCGGGAGAAACTACAATGAGCAGTTCTTC
CASSLWIGGRNYNEQFF
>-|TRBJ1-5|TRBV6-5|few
TGTGCCAGCAGCCCCTTTATAAATAGCAATCAGCCCCAGCATTTT
CASSPFINSNQPQHF
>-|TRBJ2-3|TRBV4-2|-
TGTGCCAGCAGCCTCTTTGTGGATGCGGCAGATACGCAGTATTTT
CASSLFVDAADTQYF
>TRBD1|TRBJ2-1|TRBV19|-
TGTGCCAGTAGTATAGCAGGGGGCCTCTCCTACAATGAGCAGTTCTTC
CASSIAGGLSYNEQFF
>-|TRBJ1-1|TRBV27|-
TGTGCCAGCAGTTTATCACCCGGGGGGGGAGAAGGGTACACTGAAGCTTTCTTT
CASSLSPGGGEGYTEAFF
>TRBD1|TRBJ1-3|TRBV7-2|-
TGTGCCAGCAGCTTAGCGGGGACAGTAGGAAACACCATATATTTT
CASSLAGTVGNTIYF
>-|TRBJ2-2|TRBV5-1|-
TGCGCCAGCAGCTTGGGACACGGGAACACCGGGGAGCTGTTTTTT
CASSLGHGNTGELFF
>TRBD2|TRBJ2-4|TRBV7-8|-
TGTGCCAGCAGCTTAGGGGGGGCGGGAGGAACAGCCAAAAACATTCAGTACTTC
CASSLGGAGGTAKNIQYF
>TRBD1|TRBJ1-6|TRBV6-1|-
TGTGCCAGCAGTGAAATAGGACAGGGGAATTCACCCCTCCACTTT
CASSEIGQGNSPLHF
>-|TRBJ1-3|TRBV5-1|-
TGCGCCAGCAGCTTGGCACTCTCTGGAAACACCATATATTTT
CASSLALSGNTIYF
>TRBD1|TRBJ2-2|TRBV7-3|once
TGTGCCAGCAGCTTAGTAGGGACAGGGGGAAACACCGGGGAGCTGTTTTTT
CASSLVGTGGNTGELFF
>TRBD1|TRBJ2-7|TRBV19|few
TGTGCCAGTAGTGGGACAGGGGAATACGAGCAGTACTTC
CASSGTGEYEQYF
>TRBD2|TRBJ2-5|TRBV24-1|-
TGTGCCACCAGTGACTCGGGACCTAGCGGGAGACAGACCCAGTACTTC
CATSDSGPSGRQTQYF
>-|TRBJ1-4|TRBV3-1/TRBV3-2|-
TGTGCCAGCAGCCCCAATGGGGAGGCGGGTGAAAAACTGTTTTTT
CASSPNGEAGEKLFF
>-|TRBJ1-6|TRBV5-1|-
TGCGCCAGCAGCTTGGAGGCCCTTGATTTGGGAGGTTCACCCCTCCACTTT
CASSLEALDLGGSPLHF
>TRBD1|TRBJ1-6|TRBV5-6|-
TGTGCCAGCAGCGGACAGGGGAGGTATAATTCACCCCTCCACTTT
CASSGQGRYNSPLHF
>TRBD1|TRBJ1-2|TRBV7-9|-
TGTGCCAGCAGCGCCGGTCGGCAGGGGGCAGGATATGGCTACACCTTC
CASSAGRQGAGYGYTF
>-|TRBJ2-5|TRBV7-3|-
TGTGCCAGCAGCCGAGGGGGTAGGGAGACCCAGTACTTC
CASSRGGRETQYF
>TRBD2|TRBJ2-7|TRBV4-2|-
TGTGCCAGCAGCCAAGTATTAGCGGGTGGGGGACTAGTGATCTCCGAGCAGTACTTC
CASSQVLAGGGLVISEQYF
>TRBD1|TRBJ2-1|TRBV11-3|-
TGTGCCACCAGTACAGGGGGGCCCTACAATGAGCAGTTCTTC
CATSTGGPYNEQFF
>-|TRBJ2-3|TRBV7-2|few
TGTGCCAGCAGCTTGGGCGGGATCACAGATACGCAGTATTTT
CASSLGGITDTQYF
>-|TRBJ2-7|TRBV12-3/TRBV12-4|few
TGTGCCAGCAGCGGACAGTCCTACGAGCAGTACTTC
CASSGQSYEQYF
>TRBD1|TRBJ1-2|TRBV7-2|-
TGTGCCAGCAGCTTATCCCCGACAGGGGTAAACTATGGCTACACCTTC
CASSLSPTGVNYGYTF
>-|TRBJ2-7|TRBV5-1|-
TGCGCCAGCAGCTTGGGCCGCACAGGCCGTGGCCCCGTCGAGCAGTACTTC
CASSLGRTGRGPVEQYF
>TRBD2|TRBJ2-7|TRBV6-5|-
TGTGCCAGCAGAGGACTAGCGGGAATCTACGAGCAGTACTTC
CASRGLAGIYEQYF
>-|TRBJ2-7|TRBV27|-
TGTGCCAGCAGTTTAGGCCCTTCTGTCTACGAGCAGTACTTC
CASSLGPSVYEQYF
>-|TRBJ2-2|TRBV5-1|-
TGCGCCAGCAGCTTGGCTCACACCGGGGAGCTGTTTTTT
CASSLAHTGELFF
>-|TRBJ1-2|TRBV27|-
TGTGCCAGCAGTTTAAGGGGGAGGGCGGGGGTTGATGGCTACACCTTC
CASSLRGRAGVDGYTF
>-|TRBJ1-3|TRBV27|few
TGTGCCAGCAGTCCGGGGTATGGAAACACCATATATTTT
CASSPGYGNTIYF
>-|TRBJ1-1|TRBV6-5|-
TGTGCCAGCACCATACCCGGAGGGTCCAGGGCTTTCTTT
CASTIPGGSRAFF
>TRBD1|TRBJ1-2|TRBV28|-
TGTGCCAGCAGTTTAAAGGGGGCGGGAGGCTACACCTTC
CASSLKGAGGYTF
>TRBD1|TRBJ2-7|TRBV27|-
TGTGCCAGCAGTCGACAGGGAATGCTGTCCTACGAGCAGTACTTC
CASSRQGMLSYEQYF
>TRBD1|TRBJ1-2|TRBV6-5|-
TGTGCCAGCAGTTACGGAATACAGGGGGCGTCGGGCTACACCTTC
CASSYGIQGASGYTF
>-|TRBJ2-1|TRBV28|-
TGTGCCAGCATATATGGCGGGAACAAGGATGAGCAGTTCTTC
CASIYGGNKDEQFF